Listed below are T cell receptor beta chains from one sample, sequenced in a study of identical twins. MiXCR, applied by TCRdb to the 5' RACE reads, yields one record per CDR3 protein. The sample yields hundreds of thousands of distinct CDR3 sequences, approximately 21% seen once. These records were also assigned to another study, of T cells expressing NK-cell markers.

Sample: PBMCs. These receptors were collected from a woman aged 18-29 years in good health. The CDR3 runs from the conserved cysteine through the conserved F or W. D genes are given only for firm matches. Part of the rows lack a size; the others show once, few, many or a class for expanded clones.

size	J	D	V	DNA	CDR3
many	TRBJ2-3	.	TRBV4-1	TGCGCCAGCAGCCAAGATGGCTATACGCAGTATTTT	CASSQDGYTQYF
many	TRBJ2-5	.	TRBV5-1	TGTGCCAGCAGTTTCTCGCAAGAGACCCAGTACTTC	CASSFSQETQYF
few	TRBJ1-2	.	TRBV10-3	TGTGCCATCAGTGAGTCGATAGGTCCCGTGCGGACCTATGGCTACACCTTC	CAISESIGPVRTYGYTF
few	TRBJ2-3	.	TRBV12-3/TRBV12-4	TGTGCCAGCAAAAAGACTAGCACAGATACGCAGTATTTT	CASKKTSTDTQYF
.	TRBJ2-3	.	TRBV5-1	TGCGCCAGCAGCTTGGGCTTCGGTAAAGATACGCAGTATTTT	CASSLGFGKDTQYF
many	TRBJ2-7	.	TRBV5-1	TGTGCCAGCAGCTTAGCCCCGTCCTCCTACGAGCAGTACTTC	CASSLAPSSYEQYF
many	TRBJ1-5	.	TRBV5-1	TGCGCCAGCAGCTTGATAACCGCCGATGCCTATAGCAATCAGCCCCAGCATTTT	CASSLITADAYSNQPQHF
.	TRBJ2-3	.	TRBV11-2	TGTGCCAGCAGCTTAGACGTGATGCGCACAGATACGCAGTATTTT	CASSLDVMRTDTQYF
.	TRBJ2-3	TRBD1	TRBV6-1	TGTGCCAGCGTGTCACAGGGGGCAGGGGATACGCAGTATTTT	CASVSQGAGDTQYF
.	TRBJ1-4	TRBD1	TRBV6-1	TGTGCCAGCCGTCGCAGGGGGGCTAATGAAAAACTGTTTTTT	CASRRRGANEKLFF
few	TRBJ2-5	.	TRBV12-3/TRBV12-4	TGTGCCAGCCATAACACAGGGAGTGAGACCCAGTACTTC	CASHNTGSETQYF
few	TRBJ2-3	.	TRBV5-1	TGCGCCAGCAGCGAGGGACGGGGGGCAGTTACGCAGTATTTT	CASSEGRGAVTQYF
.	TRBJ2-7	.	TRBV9	TGTGCCAGCAGCGTAGTCGGCGCGGGAAGGGTGGGCGAGCAGTACTTC	CASSVVGAGRVGEQYF
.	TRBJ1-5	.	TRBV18	TGTGCCAGCTCAATCTGGGAGGATCAGCCCCAGCATTTT	CASSIWEDQPQHF
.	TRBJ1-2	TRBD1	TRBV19	TGTGCCAGTAGTGACCAGGGGGCTTATGGCTACACCTTC	CASSDQGAYGYTF
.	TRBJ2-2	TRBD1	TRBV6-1	TGTGCCAGCAGACGCGGGACAGGGGGTTTGAACACCGGGGAGCTGTTTTTT	CASRRGTGGLNTGELFF
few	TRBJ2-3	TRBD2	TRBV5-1	TGCGCCAGCAGCTTGCCAGTAGCGGGAGGGCCAGATACGCAGTATTTT	CASSLPVAGGPDTQYF
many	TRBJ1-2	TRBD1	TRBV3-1	TGTGCCAGCAGCCGGATTGGGACAGGGAATACCTATGGCTACACCTTC	CASSRIGTGNTYGYTF
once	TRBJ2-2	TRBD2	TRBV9	TGTGCCAGCAGCGTAAGAGCGGGATCCACCGGGGAGCTGTTTTTT	CASSVRAGSTGELFF
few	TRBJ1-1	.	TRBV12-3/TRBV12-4	TGTGCCAGCAGCCCTCATACAACTGAAGCTTTCTTT	CASSPHTTEAFF
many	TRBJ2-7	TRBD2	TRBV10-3	TGTGCCATCAGTGAGTCCCGGCCCGGGACTAGGAATTGGGACGAGCAGTACTTC	CAISESRPGTRNWDEQYF
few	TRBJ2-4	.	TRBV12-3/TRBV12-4	TGTGCCAGCAGCCGCAGGGACTTTAAAAACGTTCAGTACTTC	CASSRRDFKNVQYF
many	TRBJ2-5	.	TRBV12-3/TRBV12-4	TGTGCCAGCAGTTTAAGCAGGGAGGTAGGCGAGACCCAGTACTTC	CASSLSREVGETQYF
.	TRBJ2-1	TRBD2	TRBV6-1	TGTGCCAGCAGTGAACTAGCGGGACTTAATGAGCAGTTCTTC	CASSELAGLNEQFF
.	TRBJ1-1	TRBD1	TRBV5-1	TGCGCCAGCAGCTGGCAGGGGGCGCGTTTCACTGAAGCTTTCTTT	CASSWQGARFTEAFF
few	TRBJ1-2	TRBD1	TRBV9	TGTGCCAGCAGCGAGCGCGAAAGGACAGGGGGCTATGGCTACACCTTC	CASSERERTGGYGYTF
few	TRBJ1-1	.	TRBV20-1	TGCAGTGCTAGTCTTAAGGACGTAACTAGGGGCACTGAAGCTTTCTTT	CSASLKDVTRGTEAFF
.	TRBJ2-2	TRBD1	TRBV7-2	TGTGCCAGCAGATCACAGGGGTCGGCCGTCCCCGGGGAGCTGTTTTTT	CASRSQGSAVPGELFF
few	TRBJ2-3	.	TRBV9	TGTGCCAGCAGCGCAAGCGGACCCACAGATACGCAGTATTTT	CASSASGPTDTQYF
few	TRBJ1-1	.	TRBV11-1	TGTGCCAGCAGCTTATATCGGGATTTATCATTTGGGGGCACTGAAGCTTTCTTT	CASSLYRDLSFGGTEAFF
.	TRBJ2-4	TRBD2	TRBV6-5	TGTGCCAGCAGTTACTCACGACTAGCGGGAGATCCTGCCAAAAACATTCAGTACTTC	CASSYSRLAGDPAKNIQYF
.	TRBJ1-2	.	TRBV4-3	TGCGCCAGCAGCCAAGACGAGACAGATTTGGGCTATGGCTACACCTTC	CASSQDETDLGYGYTF
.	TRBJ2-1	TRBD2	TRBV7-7	TGTGCTAGCAGCTTGGGGCGGGGGGCAAGGGAGCAGTTCTTC	CASSLGRGAREQFF
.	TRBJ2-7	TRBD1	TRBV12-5	TGTGCTAGTGGTTTGTTTGTTACAACTGGACAGGGGGTCTACGAGCAGTACTTC	CASGLFVTTGQGVYEQYF
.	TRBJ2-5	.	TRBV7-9	TGTGCCAGCAGCCTCATGGTCGCGGGGAGGACCCAGTACTTC	CASSLMVAGRTQYF
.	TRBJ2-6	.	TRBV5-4	TGTGCCAGCAGCGCAGGCCCTGGGGCCAACGTCCTGACTTTC	CASSAGPGANVLTF
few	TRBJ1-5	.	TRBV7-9	TGTGCCACCGCGACGGATGGAGATCAGCCCCAGCATTTT	CATATDGDQPQHF
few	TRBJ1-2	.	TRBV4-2	TGTGCCAGCAGCCAAGATATGGCGCCCGAGGTTTCATATGGCTACACCTTC	CASSQDMAPEVSYGYTF
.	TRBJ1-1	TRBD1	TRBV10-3	TGTGCCATCAGCCCGGGACAGGGCTCAGGAAACACTGAAGCTTTCTTT	CAISPGQGSGNTEAFF
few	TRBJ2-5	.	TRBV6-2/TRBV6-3	TGTGCCAGCAGCTATAGCTGGACCAACCAAGAGACCCAGTACTTC	CASSYSWTNQETQYF
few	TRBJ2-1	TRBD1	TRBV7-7	TGTGCTAGCAGCAAAAACGACAGGGGGATCGACAATGAGCAGTTCTTC	CASSKNDRGIDNEQFF
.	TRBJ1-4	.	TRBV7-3	TGTGCCAGCAGTTTGGACAGATCTAATGAAAAACTGTTTTTT	CASSLDRSNEKLFF
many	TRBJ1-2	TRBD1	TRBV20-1	TGCAGTGCTAGGGATGACAGGGGGGACTATGGCTACACCTTC	CSARDDRGDYGYTF
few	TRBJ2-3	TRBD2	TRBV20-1	TGCAGTGCTAGAGAGTATAGCGGGGCGCTGCAGTATTTT	CSAREYSGALQYF
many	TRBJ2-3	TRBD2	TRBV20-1	TGCAGTGCTAGTCGGGGGGGGCGCACAGATACGCAGTATTTT	CSASRGGRTDTQYF
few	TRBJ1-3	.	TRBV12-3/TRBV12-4	TGTGCCAGCAGTGTCGGTGGGTCTGGAAACACCATATATTTT	CASSVGGSGNTIYF
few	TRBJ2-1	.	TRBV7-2	TGTGCCAGCAGTTATACCGGGACAACTTACAATGAGCAGTTCTTC	CASSYTGTTYNEQFF
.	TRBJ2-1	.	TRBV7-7	TGTGCCAGCAGCTTAGGGACGCATAATGAGCAGTTCTTC	CASSLGTHNEQFF
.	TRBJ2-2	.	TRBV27	TGTGCCAGCAGGGACTTAGTAAGGACCGGGGAGCTGTTTTTT	CASRDLVRTGELFF
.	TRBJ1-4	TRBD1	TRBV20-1	TGCAGTGCTGAAGACACCGACAGGGAGGAAGCAAAACTGTTTTTT	CSAEDTDREEAKLFF
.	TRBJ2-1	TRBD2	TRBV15	TGTGCCACCAGCATTTTCTTGGGGGGGGTCGGTGAGCAGTTCTTC	CATSIFLGGVGEQFF
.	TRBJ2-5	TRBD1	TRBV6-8	TGTGCCAGCAGCCCGGACAGGGTCCCCCAAGAGACCCAGTACTTC	CASSPDRVPQETQYF
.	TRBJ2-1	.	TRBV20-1	TGCAGTGCTAGAGACCATTCTCTTCAGGGGAACCCCTACAATGAGCAGTTCTTC	CSARDHSLQGNPYNEQFF
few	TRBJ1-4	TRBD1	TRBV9	TGTGCCAGCAGCGTAGAAGGCACAGGGGGGAAACTGTTTTTT	CASSVEGTGGKLFF
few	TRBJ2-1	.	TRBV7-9	TGTGCCAGCAGCAGCCCCAATTACAATGAGCAGTTCTTC	CASSSPNYNEQFF
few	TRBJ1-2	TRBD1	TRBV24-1	TGTGCCACCAGTGACACAGGGGAGGGCTACACCTTC	CATSDTGEGYTF
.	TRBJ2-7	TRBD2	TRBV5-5	TGTGCCAGCTTGAAAGGACTAGCGGGATACTACGAGCAGTACTTC	CASLKGLAGYYEQYF
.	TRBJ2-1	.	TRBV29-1	TGCAGCGTTGTGAGGGGGAGCTCCTACAATGAGCAGTTCTTC	CSVVRGSSYNEQFF
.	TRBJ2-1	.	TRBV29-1	TGCAGCGTTGAAGATGACCGGCGAGAGCAGTTCTTC	CSVEDDRREQFF